This T cell receptor beta chain was sequenced in a study of tumor and adjacent non-tumor tissue in lung cancer. This sample's RNA came from whole unsorted tissue. This non-tumor lung sample came from over 3 cm beyond the tumor edge. Germline V lookup: CDR1 SQVTM, CDR2 ANQGSEA. V dropped 5 bases and J dropped 5 bases, with 13 bases sitting between them. This CDR3 comprises 13 residues. With respect to this clonotype: The CDR3 end shows no conserved phenylalanine or tryptophan, and so a read error is likely.

The library came from three nested PCR rounds adapted from ARM-PCR protocols. MiXCR, applied by TCRdb to the multiplex PCR reads, yields one record per CDR3 protein. The sample holds about 80,000 distinct CDR3 sequences, approximately 80% seen once. The chain employs TRBV29-1 and TRBJ2-4, with D perhaps TRBD2 (6 bases). This clonotype was obtained from a man aged 55 to 70 with non-small cell lung cancer. The source material was distant non-tumor lung tissue. The CDR3 here is CSVWTTLQNIQYL. The CDR3 DNA sequence: TGCAGCGTTTGGACTACTCTCCAAAACATTCAGTACTTA.